This T cell receptor (beta chain) derives from a study of blood T cells in healthy people across ages. Study conclusions and caveats: The fall in TCR beta diversity per million T cells was roughly linear with age. Donor CMV status was unknown, possibly confounding expanded clonotype changes.

Germline CDR1 SGHDN, CDR2 FVKESK. V lost 0 bases, J lost 3 bases, and 20 bases lay in between. This CDR3 region has 18 residues. PCR was performed a second time for about 7 to 12 cycles using a sample-barcoded 5' primer and a J-beta primer mix. TCRdb reanalysed the 5' RACE reads using MiXCR and keeps one entry per CDR3 protein. The data contain around 800,000 distinct CDR3 sequences, around a quarter of them singletons. This clonotype was found a few times. What it recognizes is unknown. These same data were also listed under a study on T cells of mothers and their children.

The sequencing input was blood. The receptor was derived from a boy aged 10-17 years in good health. The chain carries TRBV14 and TRBJ2-5; no firm D call. In DNA, the CDR3 is TGTGCCAGCAGCCAAGAAAGGTGGCAGGACGTGGGAAAAGAGACCCAGTACTTC. Protein sequence: CASSQERWQDVGKETQYF.